The 14 T cell receptor beta chains presented below share a single source sample, sequenced in a study of early T cells in non-severe SARS-CoV-2 infection. TCRdb reprocessed the 5' RACE reads with MiXCR, giving one entry per CDR3 protein. The sample shows tens of thousands of distinct CDR3 sequences, less than 9.5% of them seen only once. Sequencing was carried out using whole blood. All receptors derive from an adult who was a healthcare worker with PCR-confirmed SARS-CoV-2 infection or an uninfected control (not recorded which).

There are many counts of this clonotype. The J gene is TRBJ1-5, the V gene TRBV18; D is unresolved. The CDR3 totals 14 residues. Trimming left V 4 bases short and J 7 bases short, with 14 bases between. Germline CDR1 KGHSH, CDR2 LQKENI. CDR3 DNA: TGTGCCAGCTCACGGACTTCCAACGGACAGCCCCAGCATTTT. This sequence encodes CASSRTSNGQPQHF.

This clonotype was recorded many times. The chain combines TRBV7-9 with TRBJ1-2; maybe TRBD1 (6 bases). From germline, CDR1 is SEHNR and CDR2 FQNEAQ (reference sequence). The CDR3 runs to 16 residues. The V and J ends lost 1 base and 2 bases respectively, with 14 bases between them. The CDR3 DNA sequence: TGTGCCAGCAGCTTAGGTAGACAGGAATGGAACTATGGCTACACCTTC. Residues: CASSLGRQEWNYGYTF.

This clonotype has a count of ten or more. This CDR3 fails to terminate in the conserved phenylalanine or tryptophan, so it likely reflects a read error. It is unclear where the CDR3 begins or ends on the DNA, so no DNA is shown, and the CDR3 is as TCRdb lists it. CDR3 protein: CASSLDLAGGVES. The chain links TRBV11-2 to TRBJ1-1; TRBD1, the D gene given by the table, was not confirmed from the DNA. Germline V gene sequence: CDR1 SGHAT, CDR2 FQNNGV. The length of the CDR3 is 13 amino acids, counting both ends.

In its sample, this clonotype was seen many times. This chain joins TRBV11-3 and TRBJ2-1, with TRBD2 identical over 9 bases. With 2 bases clipped from V and 6 bases from J, the junction kept 8 bases outside the gene matches. The CDR3 length is 16 residues. The germline V gene has CDR1 SGHNT and CDR2 YENEEA. In DNA, the CDR3 is TGTGCCAGCAGCTTATTCGGAGCGGGGGGTCGCAATGAGCAGTTCTTC. Its protein product is CASSLFGAGGRNEQFF.

This clonotype has a count of ten or more. This chain connects TRBV6-6 to TRBJ2-7, with D unclear. CDR3 length: 13 amino acids. V was shortened by 2 bases and J by 2 bases, with 7 bases between the two germline ends. CDR1 is MNHNY, CDR2 SVGAGI, per germline (reference sequence). CDR3 sequence reads: CASSYHLTYEQYF. CDR3 DNA sequence: TGTGCCAGCAGTTACCACTTGACCTACGAGCAGTACTTC.

This clonotype was observed many times. The CDR3 DNA reads TGTGCCAGCTCACCAGGTCTGAACACAGATACGCAGTATTTT. Its protein product is CASSPGLNTDTQYF. This chain links TRBV18 with TRBJ2-3; D uncertain. Germline V gene sequence: CDR1 KGHSH, CDR2 LQKENI. Deletions cut 2 bases from V and 2 bases from J, with 8 bases between. CDR3 length: 14 residues.

Worth noting for this clonotype: Being one base from a much bigger clone, this may be a read error. The chain couples TRBV4-1 to TRBJ2-7, with D tentatively TRBD1 (5 bases). Trimming stripped 4 bases from V and 1 base from J, with 11 bases between. The CDR3 is 14 residues long. Germline V gene lookup returns CDR1 MGHRA and CDR2 YSYEKL. CDR3: CASSPIGASYEQYF. The CDR3 DNA sequence: TGCGCCAGCAGCCCGATAGGGGCGTCCTACGAGCAGTACTTC.

This clonotype was counted at least ten times. The chain recombines TRBV20-1 with TRBJ2-3; a weak D match, TRBD2 (6 bases). The CDR3 sequence is 11 residues long. Trimming took 5 bases from V and 6 from J, leaving 9 bases between them. Per germline, CDR1 DFQATT and CDR2 SNEGSKA (reference sequence). CDR3 sequence: CSAAEGDTQYF. The CDR3 coding sequence is TGCAGTGCTGCGGAGGGTGATACGCAGTATTTT.

The genes are TRBV11-2 and TRBJ2-2; no clear D. The CDR3 has 14 residues. Trimming removed 2 bases from V and 1 base from J, with 5 bases in between. CDR1 SGHAT and CDR2 FQNNGV come from the germline V gene. DNA of the CDR3: TGTGCCAGCAGCTTAAACGTGAACACCGGGGAGCTGTTTTTT. Translated: CASSLNVNTGELFF.

This clonotype showed up many times. The CDR3 region is CASSLEQRTYNEQFF. In DNA, the CDR3 is TGTGCCAGCAGCTTGGAACAGCGGACCTACAATGAGCAGTTCTTC. The chain is built from TRBV5-5 and TRBJ2-1; maybe TRBD2 (5 bases). The ends were cut back, 0 bases at V and 2 bases at J, with 9 bases in the middle. This CDR3 has 15 amino acids. Germline V gene data show CDR1 as SGHKS and CDR2 as YYEKEE (reference sequence).

This clonotype was seen many times. The chain recombines TRBV12-3 or TRBV12-4 with TRBJ1-5; D gene uncertain. The CDR3 is made up of 14 amino acids. V lost 2 bases, J lost 5 bases, and 10 bases lay in between. CDR3 amino acids: CASSLPGFYQPQHF. Here the CDR3 DNA reads TGTGCCAGCAGTTTACCGGGGTTCTATCAGCCCCAGCATTTT.

The CDR3 nucleotides are TGTGCCAGTAGTACCTACGCCGGACTACGACAAGAGACCCAGTACTTC. Translated, it gives CASSTYAGLRQETQYF. The rearrangement joins TRBV19 to TRBJ2-5; possibly TRBD2 for D (6 bases). Between the trimmed V and J ends, which lost 4 bases and 2 bases, there was a span of 17 bases. Germline CDR1 is LNHDA and CDR2 is SQIVND (reference sequence). The CDR3 loop spans 16 amino acids.

The chain links TRBV19 to TRBJ2-7; D is unresolved. V was trimmed by 4 bases and J by 1 base, leaving 8 bases between them. CDR3 length: 13 amino acids. Germline V CDR1 and CDR2: LNHDA, SQIVND (reference sequence). In nucleotides, the CDR3 is TGTGCCAGTAGTAACGTGTTGTCCTACGAGCAGTACTTC. Translating gives CASSNVLSYEQYF.

This clonotype was seen repeatedly, ten times or more. V gene TRBV3-1 combines with J gene TRBJ2-1; 9 positions agree with TRBD2. The CDR3 consists of 13 residues. Germline CDR1 and CDR2: LGHDT and YNNKEL (reference sequence). The ends lost 4 bases at V and 7 bases at J; junction bases unmatched: 2. The DNA of the CDR3 is TGTGCCAGCAGCCGGCGGGAGGGGAATGAGCAGTTCTTC. The encoded protein is CASSRREGNEQFF.